Described below is a single T cell receptor (beta chain) sequence and its context. Antigen unknown. The source of the sample is a study of cytomegalovirus exposure and HLA in healthy donors. Study conclusions and caveats: A link between a missense DCLRE1C variant and TCR beta V- and J-gene trimming emerged from a later analysis.

Researchers ran the PCR with 60 Vbeta and 13 Jbeta primers. Assay used: immunoSEQ multiplex PCR; TCRdb lists only in-frame clones, some missing. The table has some 120,000 clones, around 77% seen once. The clonotype comes from a human donor in good health. Source material: PBMCs.

CDR3 region: CASSSGTSGNNEQFF. The CDR3 DNA follows: TGCGCCAGCAGCAGCGGGACTAGCGGGAACAATGAGCAGTTCTTC. The chain has TRBV5-1 and TRBJ2-1, with 13 positions matching TRBD2. The CDR3 contains 15 residues. Trimming removed 4 bases from V and 5 bases from J; junction bases left unmatched: 3. Germline loops: CDR1 SGHRS, CDR2 YFSETQ.